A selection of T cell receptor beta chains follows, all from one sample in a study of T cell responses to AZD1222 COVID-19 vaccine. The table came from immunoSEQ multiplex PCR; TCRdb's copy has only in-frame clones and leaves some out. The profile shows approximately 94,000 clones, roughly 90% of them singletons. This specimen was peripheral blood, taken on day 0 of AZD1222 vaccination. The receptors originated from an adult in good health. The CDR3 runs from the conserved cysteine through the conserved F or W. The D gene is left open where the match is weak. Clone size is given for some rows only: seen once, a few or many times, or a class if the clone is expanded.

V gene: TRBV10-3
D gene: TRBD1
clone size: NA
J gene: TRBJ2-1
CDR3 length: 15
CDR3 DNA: TGTGCCATCAGGGGACCGGGACAGAATTACAATGAGCAGTTCTTC
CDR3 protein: CAIRGPGQNYNEQFF

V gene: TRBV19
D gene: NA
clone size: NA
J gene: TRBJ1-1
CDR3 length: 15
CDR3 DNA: TGTGCCAGTAGTACCCTCGCAGGGTTGGACACTGAAGCTTTCTTT
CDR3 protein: CASSTLAGLDTEAFF

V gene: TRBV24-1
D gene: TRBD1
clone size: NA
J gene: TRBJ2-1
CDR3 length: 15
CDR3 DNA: TGTGCCACAGGGGGCGGCAGTACGTGGATAGATGAGCAGTTCTTC
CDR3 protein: CATGGGSTWIDEQFF

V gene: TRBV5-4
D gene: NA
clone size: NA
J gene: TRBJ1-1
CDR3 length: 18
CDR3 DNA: TGTGCCAGCAGCGGCCCGTGGACACAGAACCTGATGAACACTGAAGCTTTCTTT
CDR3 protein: CASSGPWTQNLMNTEAFF

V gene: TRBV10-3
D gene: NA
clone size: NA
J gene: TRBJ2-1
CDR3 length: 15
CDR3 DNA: TGTGCCATCAGTGAAAAGGTAACAACAACCAATGAGCAGTTCTTC
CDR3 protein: CAISEKVTTTNEQFF

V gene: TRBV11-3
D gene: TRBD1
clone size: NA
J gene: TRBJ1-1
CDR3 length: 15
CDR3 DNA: TGTGCCAGCAGTCCCCGGACAGGGCTCGGCACTGAAGCTTTCTTT
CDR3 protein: CASSPRTGLGTEAFF

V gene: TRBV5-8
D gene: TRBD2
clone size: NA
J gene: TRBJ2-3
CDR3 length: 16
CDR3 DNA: TGTGCCAGCAGCCCAGAGGGAGGGTACCTCACAGATACGCAGTATTTT
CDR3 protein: CASSPEGGYLTDTQYF

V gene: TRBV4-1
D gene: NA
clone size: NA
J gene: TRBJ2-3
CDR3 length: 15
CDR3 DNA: TGCGCCAGCAGCGACCAAAAGGCCCGTTTAGGTACGCAGTATTTT
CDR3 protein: CASSDQKARLGTQYF

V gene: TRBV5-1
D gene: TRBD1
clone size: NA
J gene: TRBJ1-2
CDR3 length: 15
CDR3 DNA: TGCGCCAGCAGCTTGGGAGGATCAGGGGGCGCTGGCTACACCTTC
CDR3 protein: CASSLGGSGGAGYTF

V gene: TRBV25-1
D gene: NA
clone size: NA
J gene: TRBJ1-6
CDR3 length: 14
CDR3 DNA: TGTGCCAGCAGGCAACAGGGATTGATGGCACCCCTCCACTTT
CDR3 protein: CASRQQGLMAPLHF

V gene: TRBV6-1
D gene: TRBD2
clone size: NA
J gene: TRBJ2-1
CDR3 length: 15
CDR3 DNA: TGTGCCAGCAAATCACTAGCGGATATAGACAATGAGCAGTTCTTC
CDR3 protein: CASKSLADIDNEQFF

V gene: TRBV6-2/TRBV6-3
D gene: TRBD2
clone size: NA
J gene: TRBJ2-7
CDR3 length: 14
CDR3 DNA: TGTGCCAGCAGCAGACTAGCGGGATCCTACGAGCAGTACTTC
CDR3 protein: CASSRLAGSYEQYF

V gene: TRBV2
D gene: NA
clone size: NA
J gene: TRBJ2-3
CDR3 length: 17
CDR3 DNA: TGTGCCAGCAGGTGGGCACCCGGGACACAAGACACAGATACGCAGTATTTT
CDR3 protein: CASRWAPGTQDTDTQYF

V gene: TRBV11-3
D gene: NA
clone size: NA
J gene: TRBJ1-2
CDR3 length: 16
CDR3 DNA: TGTGCCAGCAGCTCCGAGGGACGGCGCGGTAACTATGGCTACACCTTC
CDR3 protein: CASSSEGRRGNYGYTF

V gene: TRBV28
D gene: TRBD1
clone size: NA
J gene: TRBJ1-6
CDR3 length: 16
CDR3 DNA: TGTGCCAGCAGATCGCCCGGGACAGGGATCAATTCACCCCTCCACTTT
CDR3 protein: CASRSPGTGINSPLHF

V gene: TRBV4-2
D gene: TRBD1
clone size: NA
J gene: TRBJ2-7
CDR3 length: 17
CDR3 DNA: TGTGCCAGCAGCCAAGATCGCACCGGGACAGCCACCTACGAGCAGTACTTC
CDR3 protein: CASSQDRTGTATYEQYF

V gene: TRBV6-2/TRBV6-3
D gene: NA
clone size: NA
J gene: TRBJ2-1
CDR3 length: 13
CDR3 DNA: TGTGCCAGCAGTTACCCCGAGACCAATGAGCAGTTCTTC
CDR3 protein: CASSYPETNEQFF

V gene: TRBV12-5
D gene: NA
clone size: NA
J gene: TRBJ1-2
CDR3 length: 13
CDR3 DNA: TGTGCTAGTGGTTTGGTAGGAGCCTATGGCTACACCTTC
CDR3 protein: CASGLVGAYGYTF

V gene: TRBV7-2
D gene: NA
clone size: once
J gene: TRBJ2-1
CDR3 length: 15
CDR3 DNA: TGTGCCAGCAGCTTAGAGGGAGTTTCCTACAATGAGCAGTTCTTC
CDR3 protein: CASSLEGVSYNEQFF

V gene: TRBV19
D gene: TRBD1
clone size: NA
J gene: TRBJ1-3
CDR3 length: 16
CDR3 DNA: TGTGCCAGTAGTATAGCGGGACAGAAAACTGGAAACACCATATATTTT
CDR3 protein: CASSIAGQKTGNTIYF

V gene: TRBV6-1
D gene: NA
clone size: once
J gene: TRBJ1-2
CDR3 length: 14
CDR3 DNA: TGTGCCAGCAGTGAAGGGGTAGGGGACTATGGCTACACCTTC
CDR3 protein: CASSEGVGDYGYTF

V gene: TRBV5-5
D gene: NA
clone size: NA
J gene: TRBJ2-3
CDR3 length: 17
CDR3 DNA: TGTGCCAGCAGCGGGGGCGTGATAGCGGCTAGCACAGATACGCAGTATTTT
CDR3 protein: CASSGGVIAASTDTQYF

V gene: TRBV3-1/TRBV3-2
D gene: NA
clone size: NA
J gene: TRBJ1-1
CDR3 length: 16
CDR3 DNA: TGTGCCAGCAGCCAAGATCCTGCAGGGAGAAACACTGAAGCTTTCTTT
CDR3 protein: CASSQDPAGRNTEAFF

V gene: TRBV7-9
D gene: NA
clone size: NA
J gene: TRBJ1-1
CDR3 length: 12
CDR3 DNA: TGTGCCAGTCAAATAGGGGGGACTGAAGCTTTCTTT
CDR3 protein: CASQIGGTEAFF

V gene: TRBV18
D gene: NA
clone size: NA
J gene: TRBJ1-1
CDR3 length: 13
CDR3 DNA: TGTGCCAGCTCACCGATAGGGATCACTGAAGCTTTCTTT
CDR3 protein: CASSPIGITEAFF

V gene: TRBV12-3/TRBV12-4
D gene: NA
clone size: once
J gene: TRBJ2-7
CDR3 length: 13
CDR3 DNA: TGTGCCAGCAGTTCGAGCAGGGACTACGAGCAGTACTTC
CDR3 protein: CASSSSRDYEQYF

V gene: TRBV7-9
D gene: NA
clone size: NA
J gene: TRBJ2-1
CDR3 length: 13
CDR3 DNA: TGTGCCAGCAGCTTGTCGGGAGTCAATGAGCAGTTCTTC
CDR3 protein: CASSLSGVNEQFF

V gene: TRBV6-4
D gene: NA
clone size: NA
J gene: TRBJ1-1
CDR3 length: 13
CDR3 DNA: TGTGCCAGCAGTGATCAGGATAACACTGAAGCTTTCTTT
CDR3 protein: CASSDQDNTEAFF

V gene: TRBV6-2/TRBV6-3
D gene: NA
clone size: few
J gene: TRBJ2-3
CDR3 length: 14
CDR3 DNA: TGTGCCAGCAGCCTTCCAAGGGGTACAGATACGCAGTATTTT
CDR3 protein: CASSLPRGTDTQYF

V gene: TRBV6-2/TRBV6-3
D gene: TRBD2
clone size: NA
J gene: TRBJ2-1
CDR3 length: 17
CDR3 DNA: TGTGCCAGCAGTTACGGGACTAGCGGGATCCTAACGAATGAGCAGTTCTTC
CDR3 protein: CASSYGTSGILTNEQFF

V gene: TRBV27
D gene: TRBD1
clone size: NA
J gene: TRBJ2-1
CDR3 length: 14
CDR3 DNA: TGTGCCAGCAGCGGGACAGGGGGTAAGAATGAGCAGTTCTTC
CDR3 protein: CASSGTGGKNEQFF

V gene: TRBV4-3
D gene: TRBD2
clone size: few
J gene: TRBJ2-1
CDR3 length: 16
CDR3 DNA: TGCGCCAGCAGCCACACGGGAGGTAGCGGGGGAAATGAGCAGTTCTTC
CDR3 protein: CASSHTGGSGGNEQFF

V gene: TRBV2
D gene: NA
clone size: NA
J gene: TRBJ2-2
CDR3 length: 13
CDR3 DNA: TGTGCCAGCAGCGGGGAAAACACCGGGGAGCTGTTTTTT
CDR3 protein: CASSGENTGELFF

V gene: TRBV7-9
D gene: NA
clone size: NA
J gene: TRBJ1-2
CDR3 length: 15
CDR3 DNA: TGTGCCAGCAGCCGAGGGGGGGCAGAAAACTATGGCTACACCTTC
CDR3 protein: CASSRGGAENYGYTF

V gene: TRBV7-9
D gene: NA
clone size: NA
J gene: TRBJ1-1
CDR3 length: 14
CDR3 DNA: TGTGCCAGCAGCCCAGGCACCCATTCACTCGGGGCCTTCTTT
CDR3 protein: CASSPGTHSLGAFF

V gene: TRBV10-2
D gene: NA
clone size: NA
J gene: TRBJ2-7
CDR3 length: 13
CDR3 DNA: TGCGCCAGCAGTGAGCAACGGGACTCCCAGCAGTACTTC
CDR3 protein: CASSEQRDSQQYF

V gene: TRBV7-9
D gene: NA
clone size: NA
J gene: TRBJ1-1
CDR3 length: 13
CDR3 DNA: TGTGCCAGCAGGAGGTCGGGGGACACTGAAGCTTTCTTT
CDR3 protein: CASRRSGDTEAFF

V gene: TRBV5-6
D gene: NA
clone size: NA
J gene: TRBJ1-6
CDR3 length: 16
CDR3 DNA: TGTGCCAGCACCACTAGGGGGAGCTCCTATAATTCACCCCTCCACTTT
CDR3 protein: CASTTRGSSYNSPLHF

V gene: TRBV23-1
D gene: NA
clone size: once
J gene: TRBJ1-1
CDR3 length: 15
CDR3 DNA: TGCGCCAGCAGTCAATCAAGGGGCGCGGACACTGAAGCTTTCTTT
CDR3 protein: CASSQSRGADTEAFF

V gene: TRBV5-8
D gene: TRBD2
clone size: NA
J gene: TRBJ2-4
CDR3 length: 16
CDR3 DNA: TGTGCCAGCAGCTCCGGGACCATGGCGGGAGGGAACATTCAGTACTTC
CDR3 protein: CASSSGTMAGGNIQYF

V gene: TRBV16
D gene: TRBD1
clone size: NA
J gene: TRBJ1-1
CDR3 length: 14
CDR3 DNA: TGTGCCAGCAGCCATGGCACAGGGGGCGGAGAAGCTTTCTTT
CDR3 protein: CASSHGTGGGEAFF

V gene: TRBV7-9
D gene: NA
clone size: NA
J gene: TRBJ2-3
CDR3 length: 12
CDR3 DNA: TGTGCCAGCAGCTTTAAAGGGGACCCCCAGTATTTT
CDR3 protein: CASSFKGDPQYF

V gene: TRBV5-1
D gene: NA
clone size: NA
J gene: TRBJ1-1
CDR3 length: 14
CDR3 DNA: TGCGCCAGCAGCCTGCCGGACAGAATCACTGAAGCTTTCTTT
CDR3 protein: CASSLPDRITEAFF

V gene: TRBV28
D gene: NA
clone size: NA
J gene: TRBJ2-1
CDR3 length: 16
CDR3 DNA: TGTGCCAGCACCCCCCTGGGGACCTACTCCTACAATGAGCAGTTCTTC
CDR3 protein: CASTPLGTYSYNEQFF

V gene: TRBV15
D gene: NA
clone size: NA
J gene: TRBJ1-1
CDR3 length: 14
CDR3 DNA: TGTGCCACCAGCAGAGATCGGGGTTTCACTGAAGCTTTCTTT
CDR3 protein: CATSRDRGFTEAFF